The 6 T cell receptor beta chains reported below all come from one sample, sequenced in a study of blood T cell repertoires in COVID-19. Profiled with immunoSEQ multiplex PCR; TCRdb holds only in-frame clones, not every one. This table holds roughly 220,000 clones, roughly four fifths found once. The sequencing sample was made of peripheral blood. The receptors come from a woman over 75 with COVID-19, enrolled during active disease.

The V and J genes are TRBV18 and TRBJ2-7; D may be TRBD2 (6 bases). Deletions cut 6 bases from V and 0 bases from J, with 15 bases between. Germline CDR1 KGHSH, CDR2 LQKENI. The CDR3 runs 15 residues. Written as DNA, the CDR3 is TGTGCCAGCTCCCGAGAGACGGGACTCTCCTACGAGCAGTACTTC. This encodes CASSRETGLSYEQYF.

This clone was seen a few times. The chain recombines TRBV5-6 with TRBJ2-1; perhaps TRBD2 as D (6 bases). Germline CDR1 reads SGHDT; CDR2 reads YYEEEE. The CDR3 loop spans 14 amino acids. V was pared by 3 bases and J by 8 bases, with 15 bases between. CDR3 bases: TGTGCCAGCAGCTCCGGGGCGGGGACTTATGAGCAGTTCTTC. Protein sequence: CASSSGAGTYEQFF.

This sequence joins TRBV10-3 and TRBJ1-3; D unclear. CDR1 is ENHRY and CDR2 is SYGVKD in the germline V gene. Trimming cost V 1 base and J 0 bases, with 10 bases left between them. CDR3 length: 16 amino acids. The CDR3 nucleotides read TGTGCCATCAGTGAGTTGCCCGCGAGCTCTGGAAACACCATATATTTT. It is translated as CAISELPASSGNTIYF.

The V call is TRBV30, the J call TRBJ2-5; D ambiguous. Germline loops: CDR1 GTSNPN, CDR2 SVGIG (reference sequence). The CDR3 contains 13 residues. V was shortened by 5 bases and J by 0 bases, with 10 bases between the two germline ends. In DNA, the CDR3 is TGTGCCTGGGAAGGAGCGTACCAAGAGACCCAGTACTTC. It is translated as CAWEGAYQETQYF.

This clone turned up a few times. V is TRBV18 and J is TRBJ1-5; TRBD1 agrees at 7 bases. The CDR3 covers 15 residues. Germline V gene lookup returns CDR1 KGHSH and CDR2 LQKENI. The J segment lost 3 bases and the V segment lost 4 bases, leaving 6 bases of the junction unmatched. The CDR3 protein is CASSLWDSDNQPQHF. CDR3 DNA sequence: TGTGCCAGCTCACTGTGGGACAGTGACAATCAGCCCCAGCATTTT.

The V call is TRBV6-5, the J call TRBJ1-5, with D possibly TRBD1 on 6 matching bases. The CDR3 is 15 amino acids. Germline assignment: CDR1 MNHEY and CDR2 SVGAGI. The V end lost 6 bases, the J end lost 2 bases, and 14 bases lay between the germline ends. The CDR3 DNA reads TGTGCCAGCAGGTCCCCGGGGGGCCGCAATCAGCCCCAGCATTTT. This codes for CASRSPGGRNQPQHF.